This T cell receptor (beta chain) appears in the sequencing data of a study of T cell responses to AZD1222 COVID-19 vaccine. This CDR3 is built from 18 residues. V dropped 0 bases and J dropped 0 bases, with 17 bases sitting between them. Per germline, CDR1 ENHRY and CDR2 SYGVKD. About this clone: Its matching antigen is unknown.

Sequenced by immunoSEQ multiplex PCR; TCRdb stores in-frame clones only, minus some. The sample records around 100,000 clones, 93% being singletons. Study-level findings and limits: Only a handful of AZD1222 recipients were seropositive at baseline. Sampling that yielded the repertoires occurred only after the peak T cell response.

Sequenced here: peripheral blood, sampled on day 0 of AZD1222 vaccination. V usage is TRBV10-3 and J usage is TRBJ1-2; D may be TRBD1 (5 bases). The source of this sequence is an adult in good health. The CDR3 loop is CAISESGRGTEANYGYTF. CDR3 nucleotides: TGTGCCATCAGTGAGTCGGGGAGGGGAACCGAAGCTAACTATGGCTACACCTTC.